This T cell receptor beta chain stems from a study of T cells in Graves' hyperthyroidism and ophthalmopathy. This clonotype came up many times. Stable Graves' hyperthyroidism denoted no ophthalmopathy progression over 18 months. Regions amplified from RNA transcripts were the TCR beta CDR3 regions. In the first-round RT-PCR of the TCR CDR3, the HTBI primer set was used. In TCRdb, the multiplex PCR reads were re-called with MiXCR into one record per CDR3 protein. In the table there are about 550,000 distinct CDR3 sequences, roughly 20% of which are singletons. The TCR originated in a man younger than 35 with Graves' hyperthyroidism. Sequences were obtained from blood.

In nucleotides, the CDR3 is TGTGCCAGCAGAGGAGAAGGAATACAAATCAGGGAGACCCAGTACTTC. Protein sequence: CASRGEGIQIRETQYF. V is TRBV2 and J is TRBJ2-5, with D unclear. Germline CDR1 reads SNHLY; CDR2 reads FYNNEI. This CDR3 contains 16 residues. V lost 6 bases to trimming and J lost 5 bases, with 22 bases between them.